The source of this TCR beta chain is a study of OX40 agonist ivuxolimab in advanced cancers. Baseline was the first blood sampling point, followed by cycle 4 day 1 and cycle 7 day 1. Deletions cut 2 bases from V and 4 bases from J, with 9 bases between. The CDR3 length is 15 residues. Germline lookup yields CDR1 MNHNY and CDR2 SVGAGI (reference sequence). Only in-frame clones appear in the TCRdb table, and some are missing; sequencing was by immunoSEQ multiplex PCR. The sample has tens of thousands of clones, 92% seen once; the top ten hold roughly a tenth. The sequence came from an adult with an advanced solid tumor such as melanoma, head and neck, liver or kidney cancer. Here the sequenced sample was CD4+ or CD8+ T cells sorted from blood, taken in a trial of the OX40 agonist ivuxolimab. This rearrangement joins TRBV6-6 to TRBJ1-6; D perhaps matches TRBD1 (5 bases). CDR3 protein: CASSYQGGYNSPLHF. CDR3 sequence (DNA): TGTGCCAGCAGTTACCAGGGAGGGTATAATTCACCCCTCCACTTT.